A single sample is the source of the 27 T cell receptor beta chains below, sequenced in a study of T-cell memory formation after mild COVID-19. TCRdb passed the 5' RACE reads through MiXCR, listing each CDR3 protein once. This table holds 300,000 to 350,000 distinct CDR3 sequences, around 13% found once. Sequencing was carried out using PBMCs or a T cell subset sorted from them (not recorded which). Receptors were obtained from a young man who had mild COVID-19 (a few samples of this study predate the infection). Cell type and time point are not known.

This clonotype was seen only a few times. The chain has TRBV2 and TRBJ1-2; no firm D call. Between the trimmed V and J ends, which lost 1 base and 4 bases, there was a span of 16 bases. From germline, CDR1 is SNHLY and CDR2 FYNNEI. This CDR3 has 16 amino acids. The CDR3 protein is CASSEDGGFRVYGYTF. DNA of the CDR3: TGTGCCAGCAGTGAAGATGGCGGTTTCAGAGTCTATGGCTACACCTTC.

This clonotype has a handful of counts. The chain recombines TRBV5-1 with TRBJ1-3; D unresolved. Trimming removed 2 bases from V and 2 bases from J, with 14 bases in between. The germline CDR1 and CDR2 sequences are SGHRS and YFSETQ. This CDR3 region has 16 residues. CDR3 bases: TGCGCCAGCAGCTTTCAGGCAGGCAACACTGGAAACACCATATATTTT. Amino acid sequence: CASSFQAGNTGNTIYF.

Only a few counts were recorded for this clonotype. The chain uses TRBV11-2 and TRBJ2-1, with a tentative D call TRBD1 (6 bases). The germline V gene encodes CDR1 SGHAT and CDR2 FQNNGV. CDR3 length: 16 amino acids. Between the trimmed V and J ends, which lost 4 bases and 5 bases, there was a span of 18 bases. CDR3 loop: CASSYGLQGLHNEQFF. Here the CDR3 DNA reads TGTGCCAGCAGCTACGGCCTCCAGGGGCTCCACAATGAGCAGTTCTTC.

This clonotype occurred a few times. This CDR3 reads CASSGLGDSNYGYTF. In nucleotides, the CDR3 is TGTGCCAGCAGCGGCTTGGGGGACAGCAACTATGGCTACACCTTC. The V gene is TRBV9, the J gene TRBJ1-2; 7 bases align to TRBD1. Germline assignment: CDR1 SGDLS and CDR2 YYNGEE. V lost 3 bases, J lost 2 bases, and 7 bases stayed unmatched. The CDR3 consists of 15 residues. The full variable domain, completed using reference TRBV9 and TRBJ1-2, is DSGVTQTPKHLITATGQRVTLRCSPRSGDLSVYWYQQSLDQGLQFLIQYYNGEERAKGNILERFSAQQFPDLHSELNLSSLELGDSALYFCASSGLGDSNYGYTFGSGTRLTVV.

The V and J genes are TRBV3-1 and TRBJ1-5, with D perhaps matching TRBD1 (6 bases). Germline CDR1 LGHDT, CDR2 YNNKEL (reference sequence). The CDR3 totals 11 residues. Trimming pared 4 bases from V and 9 bases from J, leaving 7 bases between. The CDR3 region is CASSRGGPQHF. CDR3 DNA: TGTGCCAGCAGCCGAGGGGGGCCCCAGCATTTT.

This chain joins TRBV6-2 or TRBV6-3 and TRBJ2-7, with TRBD1 matching over 9 bases. Germline trimming cut 4 bases from V and 5 bases from J; bases unmatched to any gene: 6. This CDR3 contains 14 residues. The germline V gene has CDR1 MNHEY and CDR2 SVGEGT. CDR3 sequence: CASSFRDRVDEQYV. CDR3 DNA sequence: TGTGCCAGCAGTTTCCGGGACAGGGTAGACGAGCAGTACGTC.

The chain carries TRBV7-9 and TRBJ2-1; TRBD1 might be the D (6 bases). V lost 5 bases to trimming and J lost 8 bases, with 19 bases between them. CDR1 is SEHNR and CDR2 is FQNEAQ in the germline V gene (reference sequence). This CDR3 has 15 residues. CDR3 nucleotides: TGTGCCAGCAGCGTGACCGGGACAATAGGCGATGAGCAGTTCTTC. Translating gives CASSVTGTIGDEQFF.

This chain joins TRBV7-2 and TRBJ2-5, with 9 bases lining up with TRBD2. In germline, CDR1 is SGHTA, CDR2 FQGNSA. J was trimmed by 5 bases and V by 2 bases; bases with no gene match: 3. The CDR3 extends over 14 amino acids. The CDR3, as DNA: TGTGCCAGCAGCTTACCCAGCGGGGGGGAGACCCAGTACTTC. Protein product: CASSLPSGGETQYF. The variable domain in full, completed from reference TRBV7-2 and TRBJ2-5, reads GAGVSQSPSNKVTEKGKDVELRCDPISGHTALYWYRQSLGQGLEFLIYFQGNSAPDKSGLPSDRFSAERTGGSVSTLTIQRTQQEDSAVYLCASSLPSGGETQYFGPGTRLLVL.

The chain has TRBV7-2 and TRBJ1-3; D is uncertain. In germline, CDR1 is SGHTA, CDR2 FQGNSA. V shed 3 bases and J shed 5 bases, with 11 bases lying between them. The CDR3 loop spans 14 amino acids. CDR3 sequence reads: CASSFFAARNTIYF. CDR3 DNA: TGTGCCAGCAGCTTCTTCGCAGCGAGAAACACCATATATTTT.

This clonotype occurred a few times. The rearrangement uses TRBV4-1 and TRBJ1-2, with TRBD1 matching 9 bases. With 3 bases clipped from V and 5 bases from J, the junction kept 10 bases outside the gene matches. The CDR3 has 16 amino acids. Per germline, CDR1 MGHRA and CDR2 YSYEKL. The CDR3 DNA reads as TGCGCCAGCAGCCAGGACGGGGACAGGGCTTTTTATGGCTACACCTTC. It codes for CASSQDGDRAFYGYTF.

This clonotype was seen a handful of times. J is TRBJ2-1 and V is TRBV28; the match to TRBD2 covers 8 bases. Germline assignment: CDR1 MDHEN and CDR2 SYDVKM. V was clipped by 4 bases and J by 0 bases; unmatched bases: 5. The CDR3 is made up of 16 amino acids. The CDR3 nucleotides are TGTGCCAGCAGTTCCCTAGCGGGCAGCTCCTACAATGAGCAGTTCTTC. Translated: CASSSLAGSSYNEQFF.

The V call is TRBV5-6, the J call TRBJ2-7; TRBD1 or TRBD2 may be the D gene (5 bases each). V shed 6 bases and J shed 0 bases, with 16 bases lying between them. The CDR3 has 15 residues. Germline CDR1 and CDR2: SGHDT and YYEEEE. As DNA, the CDR3 is TGTGCCAGCACCATCGGGACGTACTTCTCCTACGAGCAGTACTTC. It codes for CASTIGTYFSYEQYF.

This clonotype was detected only a few times. This rearrangement joins TRBV7-9 to TRBJ1-2; 10 positions match TRBD1. The CDR3 loop spans 18 amino acids. Losses at the gene ends were 1 base for V and 3 bases for J; bases not matched to a gene: 11. The germline V gene encodes CDR1 SEHNR and CDR2 FQNEAQ (reference sequence). This CDR3 reads CASSLVLGQGWLDYGYTF. The CDR3 DNA sequence: TGTGCCAGCAGCTTAGTCCTGGGACAGGGGTGGTTGGACTATGGCTACACCTTC.

This clonotype was seen only a few times. This rearrangement joins TRBV27 to TRBJ2-2; the match to TRBD1 covers 7 bases. The CDR3 covers 18 residues. With 0 bases clipped from V and 1 base from J, the junction kept 8 bases outside the gene matches. Germline CDR1 and CDR2: MNHEY and SMNVEV (reference sequence). CDR3 amino acids: CASSLSGLGDRNTGELFF. CDR3 sequence (DNA): TGTGCCAGCAGTTTATCGGGTCTGGGGGACAGGAACACCGGGGAGCTGTTTTTT.

The gene calls are TRBV4-1 and TRBJ2-3; D ambiguous. Looked up from germline, CDR1 is MGHRA and CDR2 is YSYEKL. The CDR3 runs 13 residues. Trimming removed 4 bases at V and 5 bases at J, with 10 bases between. CDR3 region: CASSRVVGDTQYF. For the CDR3, the DNA is TGCGCCAGCAGCCGAGTGGTGGGAGATACGCAGTATTTT.

The rearrangement joins TRBV6-5 to TRBJ1-5; 7 positions agree with TRBD1. The CDR3 is 15 amino acids. V was clipped by 5 bases and J by 2 bases; unmatched bases: 6. CDR1 and CDR2 (germline): MNHEY, SVGAGI. DNA of the CDR3: TGTGCCAGCAGTCCGGGACAGCATCGCAATCAGCCCCAGCATTTT. Protein product: CASSPGQHRNQPQHF.

The genes are TRBV7-9 and TRBJ2-3; weak D call: TRBD2 (5 bases). The CDR3 runs to 16 residues. CDR1 and CDR2 from the germline V gene are SEHNR and FQNEAQ (reference sequence). Trimming shortened V by 1 base and J by 2 bases, and 13 bases separated the two germline ends. Here the CDR3 DNA reads TGTGCCAGCAGCTTAGATCGGCGAGCGGACACAGATACGCAGTATTTT. This sequence encodes CASSLDRRADTDTQYF.

The V call is TRBV4-1, the J call TRBJ1-2, with D tentatively TRBD1 (6 bases). The V gene's germline CDR1 is MGHRA and CDR2 YSYEKL. The V and J ends lost 4 bases and 6 bases respectively, with 12 bases between them. This CDR3 is 13 amino acids long. CDR3 coding DNA: TGCGCCAGCAGCCTAGGGGGGATAGATGGCTACACCTTC. It encodes CASSLGGIDGYTF.

The chain combines TRBV11-1 with TRBJ2-3, with D possibly called TRBD1 or TRBD2 (5 bases each). The CDR3 length is 18 residues. V lost 5 bases and J lost 3, with 24 bases in between. CDR1 and CDR2 (germline): SGHAT, FQDESV (reference sequence). The CDR3 sequence is CASSQRPSQGWQTDTQYF. The CDR3 DNA follows: TGTGCCAGCAGCCAGCGGCCCTCGCAGGGTTGGCAAACAGATACGCAGTATTTT.

The rearrangement joins TRBV14 to TRBJ2-1; no definite D call. This CDR3 is 17 amino acids long. V gave up 1 base and J gave up 0 bases, with 13 bases separating them. The V gene's germline CDR1 is SGHDN and CDR2 FVKESK. The CDR3: CASSQANFTYSYNEQFF. The CDR3 nucleotides are TGTGCCAGCAGCCAAGCCAACTTTACCTACTCCTACAATGAGCAGTTCTTC.

CDR3 nucleotide sequence: TGTGCCAGCAGTTACCCCCTAAACGTGCACCCACCTGAAGATTCAGATACGCAGTATTTT. Amino acids: CASSYPLNVHPPEDSDTQYF. The chain joins TRBV6-6 to TRBJ2-3; D unresolved. The CDR3 is made up of 20 amino acids. With 2 bases removed from V and 4 bases from J, the gap between germline ends came to 28 bases. CDR1 and CDR2 (germline): MNHNY, SVGAGI (reference sequence).

This clonotype was recorded a few times. The gene calls are TRBV7-8 and TRBJ1-6, with D uncertain. With 4 bases removed from V and 4 bases from J, the gap between germline ends came to 14 bases. In germline, CDR1 is SGHVS, CDR2 FQNEAQ. The CDR3 sequence is 16 residues long. The CDR3, as DNA: TGTGCCAGCAGCTCCGAACGGATCCGATATAATTCACCCCTCCACTTT. Translation: CASSSERIRYNSPLHF.

V and J are TRBV6-6 and TRBJ2-1; D may be TRBD1 or TRBD2 (5 bases each). This CDR3 has 17 amino acids. V was clipped by 2 bases and J by 6 bases, with 20 bases between them. Per germline, CDR1 MNHNY and CDR2 SVGAGI (reference sequence). CDR3 sequence reads: CASSYQPPGTNINEQFF. DNA of the CDR3: TGTGCCAGCAGTTACCAACCTCCGGGGACGAATATCAATGAGCAGTTCTTC.

The CDR3 loop is CSATPPGPYNEQFF. The CDR3 DNA reads TGCAGTGCTACGCCCCCAGGGCCCTACAATGAGCAGTTCTTC. This sequence joins TRBV20-1 and TRBJ2-1; D might be TRBD1 (5 bases). Trimming removed 4 bases from V and 2 bases from J, with 12 bases in between. CDR3 length: 14 residues. From germline, CDR1 is DFQATT and CDR2 SNEGSKA (reference sequence).

This clonotype came up a few times. The chain has TRBV7-6 and TRBJ1-6, with D maybe TRBD1 (6 bases). Germline CDR1 reads SGHVS; CDR2 reads FNYEAQ. V lost 6 bases and J lost 11, with 17 bases in between. The CDR3 is 14 amino acids. DNA of the CDR3: TGTGCCAGCAGTCAGACACAGGGTTGGGCACCCCTCCACTTT. It encodes CASSQTQGWAPLHF.

V gene TRBV7-9 combines with J gene TRBJ2-5, with a weak D call TRBD2 (6 bases). This CDR3 spans 15 amino acids. The germline V and J ends were trimmed by 7 bases and 0 bases, with 15 bases remaining between them. Germline assignment: CDR1 SEHNR and CDR2 FQNEAQ (reference sequence). CDR3 sequence: CASNTGTAYQETQYF. The CDR3 DNA is TGTGCCAGCAATACCGGGACTGCATACCAAGAGACCCAGTACTTC.

V usage is TRBV3-1 and J usage is TRBJ2-1; 7 positions agree with TRBD2. Germline V gene lookup returns CDR1 LGHDT and CDR2 YNNKEL (reference sequence). This CDR3 comprises 14 residues. J gave up 12 bases and V 1 base, and 9 bases lay outside the gene matches. In DNA, the CDR3 is TGTGCCAGCAGCCAAGCGGGCGGGAGAGGGAGGCAGTTCTTC. Its protein is CASSQAGGRGRQFF.